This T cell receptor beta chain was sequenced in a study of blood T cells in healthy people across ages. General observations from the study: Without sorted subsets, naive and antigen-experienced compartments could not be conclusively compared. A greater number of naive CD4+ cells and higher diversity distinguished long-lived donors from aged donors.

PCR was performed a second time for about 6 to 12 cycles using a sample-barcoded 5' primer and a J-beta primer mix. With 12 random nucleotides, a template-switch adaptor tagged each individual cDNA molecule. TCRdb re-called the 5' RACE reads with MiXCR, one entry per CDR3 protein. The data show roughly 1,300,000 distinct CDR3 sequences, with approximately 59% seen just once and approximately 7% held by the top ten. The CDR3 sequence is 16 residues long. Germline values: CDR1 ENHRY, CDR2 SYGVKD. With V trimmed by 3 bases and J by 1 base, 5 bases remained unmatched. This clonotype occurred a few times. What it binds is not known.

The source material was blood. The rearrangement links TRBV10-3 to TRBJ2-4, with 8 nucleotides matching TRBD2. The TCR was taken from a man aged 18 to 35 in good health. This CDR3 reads CAISDGGGGAKNIQYF. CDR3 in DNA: TGTGCCATCAGTGACGGGGGGGGTGGGGCCAAAAACATTCAGTACTTC.